Listed here is a single TCR beta chain. This clone turned up a few times. Its binding antigen is unknown. Base qualities are missing; no much larger clone stands one base away. The cohort was made up of approximately 670 healthy bone marrow donors. All cohort members were sampled while nominally healthy, although unrecorded immune exposures were likely present. The donor tested CMV seropositive and was one of the 289 seropositive cohort members. A peripheral blood sample was collected from each donor, and TCR beta sequencing was performed on peripheral blood mononuclear cells. Genomic DNA was extracted from the blood cell samples with the Qiagen DNeasy Blood Extraction Kit. The germline ends are 32 bases apart after V is trimmed by 1 base and J by 2 bases. CDR1 and CDR2 are read off the germline V gene as SGDLS and YYNGEE. Its CDR3 holds 22 amino acids, cysteine through phenylalanine. Of the read, only the CDR3 DNA is kept; its 66 bases are in frame from base 1.

The entry originates in a study of cytomegalovirus exposure and HLA in healthy donors (dated by TCRdb to about 2017). In terms of the full investigation: An earlier analysis of 587 of the donors reported under 300 Gb of sequence data and around 110 million unique TCR beta sequences obtained from 180 million or so T cells. To study patterns of TCR occurrence, a later analysis re-analyzed previously published TCR beta repertoires from hundreds of donors and added high-resolution HLA genotyping. To predict cytomegalovirus infection status, the study brought together high-throughput TCR immunosequencing, statistical association of individual TCRs with disease status, and machine learning. Every discovery cohort repertoire had been produced on one sequencing platform. A separate validation cohort of roughly 110 different subjects was used in addition to the roughly 700-subject first cohort. Donor age, sex, ethnicity and CMV serostatus were collected together with the repertoire data. Several DR-DQ haplotypes were handled as single units for association and clustering because linkage in the cohort was strong. The genetic ancestry cluster associated with self-reported Caucasian donors included about four fifths of the roughly 400 genotyped donors. The number of donors typed differed by locus, with 629-630 for A, B, C, DRB1 and DQB1, about 500 for DQA1, some 570 for DPA1, and some 440 for DPB1. An earlier analysis of 500 to 650 of the donors applied high-throughput TCR beta sequencing to assess whether each TCR beta V gene segment acted as functional or pseudogenic. The later analysis used no new phenotypic data to find candidate immune exposures, relying instead on TCR beta sequences and their occurrence across donors. HLA typing included class I and class II loci at four-digit resolution. An early release covering just under 650 HLA-typed donors comprised about 320 gigabases of sequencing data and roughly 85 million unique TCR sequences. The aim of the study was to test whether cataloging public T cell receptors could identify signatures of past pathogen exposure. A later genetic analysis used genome-wide SNP genotypes for about 65% of the 666 donors, treating that subset as a discovery cohort. On average, about 240,000 unique TCR beta nucleotide sequences were sequenced per donor among about 400 genotyped donors of the cohort, with approximately 18% of those sequences being non-productive. The study used immunosequencing to profile the T cell repertoires of approximately 690 subjects and linked those repertoires to cytomegalovirus serostatus. The investigation overall reported the following: Some IMGT-functional V segments, including TRBV6-2 and TRBV6-3, could not be told apart with the 87-base-pair reads, so those segments were excluded. A later analysis reported that several top co-occurrence clusters appeared linked to parvovirus B19, influenza, CMV and Epstein-Barr virus. Compared with the roughly 710-donor mean, donors in an Asian-associated ancestry cluster had fewer N-insertions in productive TCRs, according to a later genetic analysis. A later analysis found that TCR association rates varied across HLA loci, with DRB1 alleles showing the most associated TCRs and HLA-C alleles the fewest. The earlier analysis of around 600 of the donors excluded some 15 rarely observed V segments, including chromosome 9 orphons, because counts were too low. This cohort had only TCR beta chains sequenced, and the lack of alpha or paired-chain data limited which features could be detected. Because some donors lacked HLA typing at each locus, the association tests relied only on the typed subset. The presence/absence analyses assumed that sequencing depth was roughly uniform across donors, and that assumption may not be true. A total of 164 TCR beta chains were listed by the study as associated with cytomegalovirus. In an earlier analysis of roughly 560 of the donors, most TCR beta V segments were observed in productive rearrangements about 90% or about 30% of the time, broadly matching IMGT annotations. The authors suggested that the approach could potentially be extended to other disease states and immunological phenotypes. Most TCR sequences were observed very rarely across donors, whereas some public TCRs were present in many individuals. A few of the identified cytomegalovirus-associated TCR beta chains were confirmed in vitro to be specific for cytomegalovirus antigens. Compared with equally common non-associated chains, HLA-associated TCR beta chains in a later analysis were more clonally expanded and had lower generation probabilities. Assigning TCR associations to individual alleles was difficult when HLA alleles, especially DR and DQ, strongly co-occurred. A cluster of highly shared sequence variants was judged likely to be a technical artifact of the sequencing pipeline. A later analysis found that most CMV-associated TCR beta chains appeared HLA-restricted, with HLA associations seemingly driven largely by CMV exposure. A further reported finding was that TCR beta sequences accurately predicted the HLA-A and HLA-B alleles for most subjects in the first cohort. For the cohort, immune exposure information was limited to CMV serostatus. The classifier was reported to diagnose cytomegalovirus status with high specificity and sensitivity in both the original and validation cohorts. V-gene and J-gene trimming of TCR beta chains was associated with a missense DCLRE1C variant in a later genetic analysis, and the association was replicated in an independent cohort. At a false discovery rate of 0.05, a later analysis linked 15,000 to 20,000 TCR beta sequences to specific HLA alleles. Linkage disequilibrium might explain the correlated functional status among segregating V segments, but an unknown experimental factor could not be ruled out.

Library construction relied on the immunoSEQ multiplex PCR assay. For the multiplex PCR, a mixture combining 60 forward primers for TCR Vbeta segments and 13 reverse primers for TCR Jbeta segments was used. The CDR3 region of rearranged TCR beta genes was amplified from genomic DNA with a multiplex PCR assay. The Illumina HiSeq System was used to sequence the amplified TCR beta libraries as 87-base-pair reads. Per the source publication's procedure: In a later analysis, tens of millions of unique TCR beta chains were counted across the 650 to 700 repertoires, and roughly 10 million of these chains were shared by at least two donors. Raw reads were error-corrected and collapsed into unique sequences by a nearest-neighbor algorithm in which closely related sequences were merged to remove PCR and sequencing errors. To assign V, D and J gene segments, CDR3 sequences were aligned to IMGT reference sequences. Each retained sequence needed at least a six-nucleotide match to both a V gene segment and a J gene segment. Rearrangements were called productive when the CDR3 lacked stop codons and stayed in frame with V and J; all others were non-productive. Following IMGT convention, CDR3 was defined as the stretch from the second conserved V-encoded cysteine to the conserved J-encoded phenylalanine. The earlier analysis of about 620 of the donors excluded sequences that lacked an unambiguous match to a single V gene segment. An earlier analysis of several hundred of the donors called V segments functional above 56.7% productive rearrangements and segregating when the between-donor standard deviation exceeded 5%. A statistical classification framework was built for diagnosing cytomegalovirus status from the catalog of TCR beta chain sequences. In a later analysis, TCR nucleotide sequences were compared against IMGT/GENE-DB human TR gene sequences so that V and J genes could be assigned. In a later analysis, CDR3 sequences and most-parsimonious VDJ recombination scenarios were assigned using the TCRdist pipeline. In a later analysis, each TCR beta chain was defined by its CDR3 amino acid sequence together with its V-gene family, and reads without a unique V-gene family were excluded. A later analysis removed roughly 590 highly shared, low-generation-probability nucleotide sequences to deal with suspected cross-contamination and a sequencing artifact. For each public chain, a later analysis derived a clonal expansion index from normalized ranks of inferred template counts within each repertoire. Generation probabilities in a later analysis came from a VDJ recombination model fitted to out-of-frame rearrangements, and those results were checked against IGoR. In a later analysis, hypergeometric tests were used to score TCR-TCR, TCR-HLA and TCR-CMV co-occurrence, with a repertoire-size bias correction applied to TCR pairs. In a later analysis, false discovery rates were estimated by permuting HLA or CMV assignments 20 times. In a later analysis, co-occurring TCRs were grouped using DBSCAN, with TCRdist sequence similarity added in when clustering inside HLA-allele-positive subsets. Co-occurrence clustering excluded repertoires with fewer than 30,000 or more than 120,000 public chains, plus five with anomalous nucleotide sharing. TCRdb retrieved this table from immuneACCESS and kept in-frame rearrangements only. Not all clones are present; in checked studies, unresolved V genes account for under half, and no reason is known for the remainder. V and J calls and clone size are as listed in that table; D and trimming were resolved from the DNA. This sample comprises roughly 100,000 clones, 9.5% to 15% of them detected only once. The ten largest clones represent approximately 15% of the sample.

This clonotype was sampled from a man in his forties in good health and CMV-seropositive. The sequencing sample was made of PBMCs. The sequence joins TRBV9 to TRBJ2-3; 6 matching bases give a weak D call of TRBD1. This receptor has the CDR3 CASSVTSRGWQGTTRATDTQYF. The DNA sequence reads TGTGCCAGCAGCGTAACTTCCAGAGGTTGGCAGGGGACAACCCGAGCCACAGATACGCAGTATTTT.